The source of this TCR beta chain is a study of monozygotic twins with inflammatory bowel disease. The CDR3 runs 15 residues. CDR1 is SQVTM and CDR2 is ANQGSEA in the germline V gene. A 6-nucleotide sample barcode was carried by the UMIs, which template switching added. TCRdb re-called the 5' RACE reads and gives one entry per CDR3 protein, without DNA. Its table lists some 440,000 distinct CDR3 sequences. Blood was drawn once per donor, and each sample measured roughly 2.5 ml. This TCR was sampled from a human donor with ulcerative colitis or Crohn's disease, or a healthy co-twin of an affected twin (not recorded which). The sequencing input was blood. The chain employs TRBV29-1 and TRBJ2-5; the D call from TCRdb, TRBD2, cannot be confirmed without DNA. CDR3 protein: CSALPSGRAGETQYF.